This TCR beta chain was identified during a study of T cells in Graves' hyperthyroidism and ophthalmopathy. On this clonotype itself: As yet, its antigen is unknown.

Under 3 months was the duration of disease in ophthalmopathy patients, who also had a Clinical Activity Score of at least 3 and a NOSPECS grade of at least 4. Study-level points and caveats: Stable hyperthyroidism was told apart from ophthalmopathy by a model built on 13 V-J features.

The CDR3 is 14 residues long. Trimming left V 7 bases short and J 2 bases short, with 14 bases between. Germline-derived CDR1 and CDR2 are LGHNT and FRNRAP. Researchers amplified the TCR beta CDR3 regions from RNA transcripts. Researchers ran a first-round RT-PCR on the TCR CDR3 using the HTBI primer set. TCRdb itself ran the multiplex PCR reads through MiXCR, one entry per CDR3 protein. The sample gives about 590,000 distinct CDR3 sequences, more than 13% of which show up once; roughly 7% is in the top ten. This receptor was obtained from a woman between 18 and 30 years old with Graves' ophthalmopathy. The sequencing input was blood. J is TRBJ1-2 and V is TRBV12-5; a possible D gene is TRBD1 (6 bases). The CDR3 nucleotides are TGTGCTAGTGCCTATTCTACAGGGAACTATGGCTACACCTTC. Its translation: CASAYSTGNYGYTF.